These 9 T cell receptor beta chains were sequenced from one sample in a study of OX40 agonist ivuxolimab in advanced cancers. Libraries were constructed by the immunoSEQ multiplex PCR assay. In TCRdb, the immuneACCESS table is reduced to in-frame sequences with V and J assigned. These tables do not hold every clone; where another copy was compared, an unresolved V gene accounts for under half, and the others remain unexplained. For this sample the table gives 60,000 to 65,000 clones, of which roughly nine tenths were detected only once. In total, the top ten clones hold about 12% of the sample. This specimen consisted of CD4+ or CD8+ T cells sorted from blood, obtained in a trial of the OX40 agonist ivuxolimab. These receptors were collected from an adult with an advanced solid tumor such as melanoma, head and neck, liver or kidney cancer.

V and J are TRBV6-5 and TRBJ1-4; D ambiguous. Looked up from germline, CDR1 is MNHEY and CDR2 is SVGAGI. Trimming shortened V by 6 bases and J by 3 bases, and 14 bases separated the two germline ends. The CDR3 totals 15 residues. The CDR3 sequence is CASRGATGANEKLFF. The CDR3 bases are TGTGCCAGCAGAGGCGCAACTGGTGCTAATGAAAAACTGTTTTTT.

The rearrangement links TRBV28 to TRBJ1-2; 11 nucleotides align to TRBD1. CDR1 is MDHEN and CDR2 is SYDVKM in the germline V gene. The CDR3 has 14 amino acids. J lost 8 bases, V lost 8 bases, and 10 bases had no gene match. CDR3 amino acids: CASEHGTGGRGYTF. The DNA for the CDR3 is TGTGCCAGCGAACACGGGACAGGGGGGCGCGGCTACACCTTC.

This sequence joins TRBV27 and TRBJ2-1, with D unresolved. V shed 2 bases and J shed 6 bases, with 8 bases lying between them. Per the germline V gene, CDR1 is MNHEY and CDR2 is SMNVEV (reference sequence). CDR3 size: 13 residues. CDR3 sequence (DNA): TGTGCCAGCAGTTTAGATAGCCCCAATGAGCAGTTCTTC. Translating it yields CASSLDSPNEQFF.

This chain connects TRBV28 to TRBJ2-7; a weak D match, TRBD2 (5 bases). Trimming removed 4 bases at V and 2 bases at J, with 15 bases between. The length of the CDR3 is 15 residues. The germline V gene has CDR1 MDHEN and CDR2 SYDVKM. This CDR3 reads CASSSPFAGAYEQYF. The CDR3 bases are TGTGCCAGCAGTTCACCTTTTGCGGGCGCCTACGAGCAGTACTTC.

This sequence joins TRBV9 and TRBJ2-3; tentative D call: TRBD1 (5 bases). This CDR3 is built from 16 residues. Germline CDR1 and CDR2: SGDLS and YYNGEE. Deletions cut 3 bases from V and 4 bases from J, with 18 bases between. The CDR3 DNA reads TGTGCCAGCAGCGCCGCTCCAGGGATGGGCGCAGATACGCAGTATTTT. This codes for CASSAAPGMGADTQYF.

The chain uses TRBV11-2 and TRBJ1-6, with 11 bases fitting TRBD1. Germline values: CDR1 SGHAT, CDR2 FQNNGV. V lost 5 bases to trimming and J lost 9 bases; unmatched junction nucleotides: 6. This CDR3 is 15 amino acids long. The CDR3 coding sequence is TGTGCCAGCAGCCGAGGGACAGGGGGGGTTTCACCCCTCCACTTT. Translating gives CASSRGTGGVSPLHF.

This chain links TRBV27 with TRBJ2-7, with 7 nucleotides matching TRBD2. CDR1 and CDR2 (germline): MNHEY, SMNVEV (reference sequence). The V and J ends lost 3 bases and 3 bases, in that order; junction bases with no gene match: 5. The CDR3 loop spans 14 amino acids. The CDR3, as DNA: TGTGCCAGCAGTTTCGGCAGGGAGGGCTACGAGCAGTACTTC. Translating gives CASSFGREGYEQYF.

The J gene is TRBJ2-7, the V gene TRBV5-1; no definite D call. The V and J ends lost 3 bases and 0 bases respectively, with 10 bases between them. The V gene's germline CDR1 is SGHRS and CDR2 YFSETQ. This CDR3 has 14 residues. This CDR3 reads CASSWRTGSYEQYF. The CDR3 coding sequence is TGCGCCAGCAGCTGGCGTACCGGCTCCTACGAGCAGTACTTC.

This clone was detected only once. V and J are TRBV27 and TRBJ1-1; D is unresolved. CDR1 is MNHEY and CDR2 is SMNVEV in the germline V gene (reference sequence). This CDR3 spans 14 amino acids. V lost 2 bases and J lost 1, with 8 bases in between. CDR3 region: CASSLNWRNTEAFF. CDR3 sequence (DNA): TGTGCCAGCAGTTTAAATTGGAGGAACACTGAAGCTTTCTTT.